These 8 T cell receptor beta chains originate from one sample sequenced in a study of T cell repertoires in cytomegalovirus infection. TCRdb re-called the reads with MiXCR, one entry per CDR3 protein. The table shows 250,000 to 300,000 distinct CDR3 sequences, with 22% occurring only once. These receptors' targets are unknown. Sequencing used cultured PBMCs, obtained from culture after CMV antigen stimulation. The receptors were gathered from a human donor in good health (CMV status not recorded). Some clones in this sample may be carry-over from other donors' samples.

This clonotype was seen many times. This chain connects TRBV6-2 or TRBV6-3 to TRBJ2-1, with 11 positions matching TRBD2. The CDR3 is 15 amino acids. V lost 10 bases, J lost 3 bases, and 8 bases stayed unmatched. Germline CDR1 MNHEY, CDR2 SVGEGT. The CDR3 sequence: CATRGTSGFYNEQFF. The DNA for the CDR3 is TGTGCCACGCGAGGGACTAGCGGTTTCTACAATGAGCAGTTCTTC.

V gene TRBV6-1 combines with J gene TRBJ2-1; unclear D gene. Germline V gene data show CDR1 as MNHNS and CDR2 as SASEGT. The CDR3 loop spans 15 amino acids. The V gene lost 1 base and the J gene lost 1 base, with 8 bases spanning the gap. The DNA of the CDR3 is TGTGCCAGCAGTGAAGTGGCTAGGTCCTACAATGAGCAGTTCTTC. Its translation is CASSEVARSYNEQFF.

Only a few counts were recorded for this clonotype. The chain joins TRBV6-2 or TRBV6-3 to TRBJ2-1; 10 nucleotides match TRBD2. The V gene end was trimmed by 5 bases and the J gene end by 6 bases; junction bases not matched to a gene: 10. Germline V gene data show CDR1 as MNHEY and CDR2 as SVGEGT. CDR3 length: 16 amino acids. The DNA of the CDR3 is TGTGCCAGCAGTCTCCTCGGGGGACTAGCGCCCAATGAGCAGTTCTTC. Protein product: CASSLLGGLAPNEQFF.

The sample holds many counts of this clonotype. V usage is TRBV27 and J usage is TRBJ1-5; 7 nucleotides agree with TRBD1. Germline V gene sequence: CDR1 MNHEY, CDR2 SMNVEV (reference sequence). CDR3 size: 14 residues. Trimming at V came to 3 bases and at J to 6 bases, leaving 5 bases not matched to a gene. CDR3 sequence: CASSLEGAGQPQHF. CDR3 sequence (DNA): TGTGCCAGCAGTTTGGAGGGGGCAGGTCAGCCCCAGCATTTT.

This clonotype was seen repeatedly, ten times or more. One end of the junction is discordant with germline, which a read error may explain. This chain's CDR3 is CASSLQFSGVNVLTF. DNA for the CDR3: TGTGCCAGCAGCCTACAATTTTCTGGGGTCAACGTCCTGACTTTC. The chain couples TRBV7-3 to TRBJ2-6; D ambiguous. Germline loops: CDR1 SGHTA, CDR2 FQGTGA. This CDR3 has 15 residues.

The chain combines TRBV19 with TRBJ2-1, with unresolved D. Germline V gene sequence: CDR1 LNHDA, CDR2 SQIVND (reference sequence). CDR3 size: 11 residues. Trimming took 3 bases from V and 8 from J, leaving 5 bases between them. The CDR3 region is CASSISDEQFF. The CDR3 DNA sequence: TGTGCCAGTAGTATCTCGGATGAGCAGTTCTTC.

This chain uses TRBV6-2 or TRBV6-3 with TRBJ2-7; 9 positions agree with TRBD1. CDR3 size: 15 residues. V shed 6 bases, J shed 0 bases, and the junction held 6 bases outside the gene matches. Germline-derived CDR1 and CDR2 are MNHEY and SVGEGT. The CDR3 coding sequence is TGTGCCAGCAGCAACCAGGACAGGGGCTCCTACGAGCAGTACGTC. It translates to CASSNQDRGSYEQYV.

In its sample, this clonotype was seen many times. This chain connects TRBV7-8 to TRBJ2-1; 9 bases are a match to TRBD2. CDR3 length: 15 amino acids. The germline CDR1 and CDR2 sequences are SGHVS and FQNEAQ. V shed 8 bases, J shed 4 bases, and the junction held 9 bases outside the gene matches. The CDR3 loop is CASGPRLAAYNEQFF. The DNA for the CDR3 is TGTGCCAGCGGACCCCGACTAGCGGCTTACAATGAGCAGTTCTTC.